The following is a TCR beta chain sequence with its context. This specimen belongs to a study of blood T cell repertoires in COVID-19. Study-wide context: From the United States, Italy and Spain came samples of acute and convalescent COVID-19.

Per germline, CDR1 KGHSH and CDR2 LQKENI. The CDR3 extends over 13 amino acids. Trimming removed 6 bases at V and 6 bases at J, with 12 bases between. Sequenced by immunoSEQ multiplex PCR; TCRdb stores in-frame clones only, minus some. The sample holds 150,000 or so clones, 80% to 90% seen once. Material for sequencing was peripheral blood. This clonotype was sampled from a woman aged 40 to 50 with acute or convalescent COVID-19. The chain is built from TRBV18 and TRBJ2-1; TRBD2 is a possible D gene (6 bases). CDR3 protein: CASSQSSVNEQFF. The DNA for the CDR3 is TGTGCCAGCTCCCAATCTAGCGTCAATGAGCAGTTCTTC.